This T cell receptor beta chain was sequenced in a study of response to subunit inactivated influenza vaccine. Points from the study as a whole: Few additional T cells are recruited per seasonal influenza vaccination, authors suggested.

Using its own MiXCR run on the RT-PCR reads, TCRdb lists one record per CDR3 protein. Here the sample spans hundreds of thousands of distinct CDR3 sequences, approximately 18% being singletons. This clonotype appeared many times. What it binds is not known. The CDR3 sequence is 12 residues long. V was cut by 6 bases and J by 3 bases, with 6 bases left in between. The sequence was obtained from a middle-aged man who received an inactivated influenza vaccine. This chain joins TRBV12-3 or TRBV12-4 and TRBJ2-1; D remains unclear. The source was PBMCs from blood, collected 5 days after vaccination. This CDR3 reads CASSRGYNEQFF. The CDR3, as DNA: TGTGCCAGCAGCCGCGGCTACAATGAGCAGTTCTTC.